One T cell receptor beta chain is described in this entry. This sample was taken from a study of cytomegalovirus exposure and HLA in healthy donors. Both 60 Vbeta primers and 13 Jbeta primers went into the PCR. Only in-frame clones appear in the TCRdb table, and some are missing; sequencing was by immunoSEQ multiplex PCR. Recorded for this sample: about 200,000 clones. The CDR3 is 18 residues long. Germline V gene data show CDR1 as SNHLY and CDR2 as FYNNEI. V shed 8 bases, J shed 8 bases, and the junction held 20 bases outside the gene matches. Material for sequencing was PBMCs. The clonotype comes from a girl aged 2-15 years in good health and CMV-seropositive. The chain uses TRBV2 and TRBJ2-1; TRBD2 agrees at 11 bases. The CDR3 region has the DNA TGTGCCAGCGGTCAACCTGCGGGGACTAGCGGATGGGTAGATGAGCAGTTCTTC. Protein sequence: CASGQPAGTSGWVDEQFF.